This TCR beta chain appears in the sequencing data of a study of shared T cell receptors in the human thymus. Germline values: CDR1 LNHDA, CDR2 SQIVND (reference sequence). CDR3 size: 15 residues. Trimming stripped 4 bases from V and 5 bases from J, with 14 bases between. Clones were read by immunoSEQ multiplex PCR, and TCRdb kept only the in-frame ones, dropping some. Here the sample spans about 660,000 clones, over 75% being singletons. These same records also appear under a second study, on human thymus T cells. That report notes: In corrective heart surgery, resections were taken, and these provided the thymus tissue. Thymic and blood repertoires appeared to show biased V and J gene usage. Highly overlapping thymic repertoires among unrelated individuals were reported in related research.

Sequenced material: thymocytes. This chain joins TRBV19 and TRBJ2-2; D uncertain. This TCR derives from a boy younger than two with a congenital heart defect. Written as DNA, the CDR3 is TGTGCCAGTAGTACCCCGACCGGGTATACCGGGGAGCTGTTTTTT. Translation: CASSTPTGYTGELFF.